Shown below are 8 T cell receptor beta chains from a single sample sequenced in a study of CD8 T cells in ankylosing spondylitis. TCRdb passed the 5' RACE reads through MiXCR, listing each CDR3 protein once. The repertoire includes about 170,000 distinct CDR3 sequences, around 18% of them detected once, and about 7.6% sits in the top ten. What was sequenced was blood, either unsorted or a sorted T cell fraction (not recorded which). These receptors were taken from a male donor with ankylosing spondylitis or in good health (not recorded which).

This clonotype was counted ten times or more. CDR3 protein: CASSPTAPDTQYF. The CDR3 DNA reads TGTGCCAGCAGCCCTACTGCCCCGGATACGCAGTATTTT. This rearrangement joins TRBV7-9 to TRBJ2-3; D not certain. Germline-derived CDR1 and CDR2 are SEHNR and FQNEAQ (reference sequence). The CDR3 runs 13 residues. Trimming stripped 5 bases from V and 6 bases from J, with 12 bases between.

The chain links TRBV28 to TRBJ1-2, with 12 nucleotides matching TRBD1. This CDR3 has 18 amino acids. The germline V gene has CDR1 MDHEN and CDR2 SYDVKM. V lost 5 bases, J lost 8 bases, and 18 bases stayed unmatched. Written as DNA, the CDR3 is TGTGCCAGCAGTCTTCCCTTCTTGCGGGACAGGGGGCGCGGGGGCTACACCTTC. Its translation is CASSLPFLRDRGRGGYTF.

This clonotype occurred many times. The CDR3 bases are TGCGCCAGCAGCTTGAGCGGGACTTACCAAGAGACCCAGTACTTC. It specifies CASSLSGTYQETQYF. V and J are TRBV5-1 and TRBJ2-5; 7 nucleotides align to TRBD2. CDR1 and CDR2 from the germline V gene are SGHRS and YFSETQ. The CDR3 is made up of 15 amino acids. After removal of 1 base from V and 0 bases from J, the junction contained 3 bases not matched to a gene.

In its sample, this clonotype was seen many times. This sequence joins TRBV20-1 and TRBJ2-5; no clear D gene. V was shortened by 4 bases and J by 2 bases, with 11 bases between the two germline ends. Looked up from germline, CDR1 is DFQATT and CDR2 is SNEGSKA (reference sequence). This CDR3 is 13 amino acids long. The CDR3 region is CSATRTAQETQYF. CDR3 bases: TGCAGTGCTACAAGAACCGCACAAGAGACCCAGTACTTC.

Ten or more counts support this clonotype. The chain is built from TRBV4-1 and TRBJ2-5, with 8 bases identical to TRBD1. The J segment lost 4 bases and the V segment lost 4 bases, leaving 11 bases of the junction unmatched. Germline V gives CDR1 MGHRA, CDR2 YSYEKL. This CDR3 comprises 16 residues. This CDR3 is CASSLSQGQVLETQYF. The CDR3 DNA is TGCGCCAGCAGCCTCTCCCAGGGACAGGTTTTAGAGACCCAGTACTTC.

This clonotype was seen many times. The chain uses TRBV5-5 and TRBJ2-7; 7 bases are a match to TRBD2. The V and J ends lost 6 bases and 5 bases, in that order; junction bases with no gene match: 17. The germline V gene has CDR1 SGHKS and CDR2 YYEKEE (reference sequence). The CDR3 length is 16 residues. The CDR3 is CASTQPRVRENHEQYF. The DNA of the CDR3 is TGTGCCAGCACCCAACCCCGAGTGCGGGAGAACCACGAGCAGTACTTC.

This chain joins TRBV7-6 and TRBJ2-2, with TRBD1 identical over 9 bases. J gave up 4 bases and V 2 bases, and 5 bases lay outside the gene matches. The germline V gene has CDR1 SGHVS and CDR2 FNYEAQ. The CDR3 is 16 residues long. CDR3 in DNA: TGTGCCAGCAGCTTATCGACAGGGGGTACCACCGGGGAGCTGTTTTTT. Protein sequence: CASSLSTGGTTGELFF.

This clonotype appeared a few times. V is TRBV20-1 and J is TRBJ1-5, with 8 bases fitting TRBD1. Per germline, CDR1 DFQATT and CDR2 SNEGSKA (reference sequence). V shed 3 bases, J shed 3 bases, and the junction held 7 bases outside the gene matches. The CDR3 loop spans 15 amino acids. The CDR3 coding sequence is TGCAGTGCTAGTCAGGGGGCGATAAACAATCAGCCCCAGCATTTT. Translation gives CSASQGAINNQPQHF.